Shown below are 26 T cell receptor beta chains from a single sample sequenced in a study of human T cells and chemical hapten exposure. TCRdb itself ran the RACE reads through MiXCR, one entry per CDR3 protein. The top ten clones hold 2% to 2.5% of a sample with approximately 80,000 distinct CDR3 sequences, around 9.6% of them seen once. Time point in this sample: patch test 2, 6 weeks after DPC sensitization. Stated treatment: therapeutic diphenylcyclopropenone sensitization with weekly scalp DPC. The source material was whole blood, sampled in connection with sensitization to the hapten diphenylcyclopropenone (DPC). The receptors were gathered from a woman in her 30s with alopecia areata. Some clones in this sample may be carry-over from other donors' samples.

The J gene is TRBJ1-6, the V gene TRBV9; D might be TRBD1 (5 bases). The CDR3 extends over 15 amino acids. V lost 0 bases, J lost 8 bases, and 12 bases lay in between. The germline V gene encodes CDR1 SGDLS and CDR2 YYNGEE. The CDR3 DNA follows: TGTGCCAGCAGCGTAGACCCCGACAGTTATTCACCCCTCCACTTT. Encoded protein: CASSVDPDSYSPLHF.

This clonotype was recorded at least ten times. The chain links TRBV10-3 to TRBJ1-5; D not resolved. In germline, CDR1 is ENHRY, CDR2 SYGVKD. This CDR3 is 15 amino acids long. Trimming left V 0 bases short and J 7 bases short, with 13 bases between. CDR3 amino acids: CAISESFQLEQPQHF. CDR3 DNA: TGTGCCATCAGTGAGTCCTTCCAGTTGGAGCAGCCCCAGCATTTT.

This clonotype was picked up many times. The junction departs from the called germline gene at one end, perhaps through a read error. The chain joins TRBV7-2 to TRBJ2-4; D perhaps matches TRBD1 (5 bases). The CDR3 extends over 15 amino acids. CDR1 is SGHTA and CDR2 is FQGNSA in the germline V gene. This CDR3 reads CASSPNAGIQNIQYF. CDR3 nucleotides: TGTGCAAGCAGCCCAAACGCAGGGATCCAAAACATTCAGTACTTC.

The chain couples TRBV9 to TRBJ2-5, with 8 bases aligning to TRBD2. The ends lost 3 bases at V and 3 bases at J; junction bases unmatched: 7. CDR1 is SGDLS, CDR2 YYNGEE, per germline. The CDR3 has 15 amino acids. The CDR3 DNA sequence: TGTGCCAGCAGCGCGGAGGGACTAGGTAAAGAGACCCAGTACTTC. Its translation: CASSAEGLGKETQYF.

At least ten counts were recorded for this clonotype. This sequence joins TRBV7-8 and TRBJ2-6; D ambiguous. The CDR3 extends over 16 amino acids. The germline V gene has CDR1 SGHVS and CDR2 FQNEAQ. With 3 bases removed from V and 5 bases from J, the gap between germline ends came to 14 bases. The CDR3 DNA reads as TGTGCCAGCAGCTTCGGACCGACGAACTGGGCCAACGTCCTGACTTTC. Its translation: CASSFGPTNWANVLTF.

V usage is TRBV28 and J usage is TRBJ2-7, with unresolved D. CDR1 and CDR2 (germline): MDHEN, SYDVKM. Trimming left V 6 bases short and J 0 bases short, with 15 bases between. The CDR3 totals 15 residues. The CDR3 nucleotides are TGTGCCAGCAGCCCCACGGGCCTCAACTCCTACGAGCAGTACTTC. Protein: CASSPTGLNSYEQYF.

This clonotype has a handful of counts. The V and J genes are TRBV5-1 and TRBJ2-7; TRBD1 matches at 7 bases. CDR1 SGHRS and CDR2 YFSETQ come from the germline V gene. After removal of 1 base from V and 6 bases from J, the junction contained 1 base not matched to a gene. The CDR3 totals 12 residues. CDR3: CASSLTGAEQYF. CDR3 in DNA: TGCGCCAGCAGCTTGACAGGGGCCGAGCAGTACTTC.

Many counts were recorded for this clonotype. The V gene is TRBV12-3 or TRBV12-4, the J gene TRBJ2-1; 8 bases align to TRBD1. This CDR3 has 14 amino acids. Unmatched junction bases numbered 9, after V lost 5 bases and J lost 9 bases. Written as DNA, the CDR3 is TGTGCCAGCAGTGCAGTCAGGGGGCTAAGTGAGCAGTTCTTC. Protein: CASSAVRGLSEQFF.

The sample holds many counts of this clonotype. In DNA, the CDR3 is TGTGCCACCAGCAGAGGCCGGGACAGAGCCTACGAGCAGTACTTC. Residues: CATSRGRDRAYEQYF. The chain is built from TRBV15 and TRBJ2-7; 7 bases fit TRBD1. The CDR3 loop spans 15 amino acids. CDR1 LNHNV and CDR2 YYDKDF come from the germline V gene (reference sequence). V lost 1 base to trimming and J lost 2 bases; unmatched junction nucleotides: 5.

This clonotype was seen ten or more times. V is TRBV6-2 or TRBV6-3 and J is TRBJ2-1, with 10 bases aligning to TRBD2. J gave up 3 bases and V 7 bases, and 6 bases lay outside the gene matches. The CDR3 contains 15 residues. In germline, CDR1 is MNHEY, CDR2 SVGEGT. Here the CDR3 reads CASTSLAGVYNEQFF. The CDR3 bases are TGTGCCAGCACCTCGCTAGCGGGAGTCTACAATGAGCAGTTCTTC.

This clonotype was seen repeatedly, ten times or more. This rearrangement joins TRBV18 to TRBJ2-7; no firm D call. This CDR3 contains 13 residues. V lost 6 bases and J 1 base, leaving 10 bases between the germline ends. The germline gives CDR1 KGHSH, CDR2 LQKENI. This CDR3 is CASSPQESYEQYF. CDR3 in DNA: TGTGCCAGCTCCCCTCAAGAGTCCTACGAGCAGTACTTC.

This clonotype was recorded at least ten times. The chain is built from TRBV5-1 and TRBJ2-6; D gene uncertain. The CDR3 contains 19 residues. The V gene lost 0 bases and the J gene lost 3 bases, with 19 bases spanning the gap. CDR1 and CDR2 (germline): SGHRS, YFSETQ. The CDR3 is CASSLARLGSLSGANVLTF. In DNA form, the CDR3 reads TGCGCCAGCAGCTTGGCAAGATTGGGTTCCCTAAGTGGGGCCAACGTCCTGACTTTC.

There are many counts of this clonotype. The rearrangement joins TRBV3-1 to TRBJ1-2, with D tentatively TRBD1 (6 bases). Per germline, CDR1 LGHDT and CDR2 YNNKEL (reference sequence). Trimming took 4 bases from V and 5 from J, leaving 11 bases between them. The CDR3 extends over 13 amino acids. The CDR3 reads CASSLRGTYGYTF. The CDR3 coding sequence is TGTGCCAGCAGCCTGAGGGGGACATATGGCTACACCTTC.

This chain links TRBV5-6 with TRBJ2-7; perhaps TRBD1 as D (6 bases). The CDR3 loop spans 17 amino acids. Per the germline V gene, CDR1 is SGHDT and CDR2 is YYEEEE. Trimming shortened V by 3 bases and J by 0 bases, and 19 bases separated the two germline ends. The CDR3: CASSSWGRQGRSYEQYF. CDR3 bases: TGTGCCAGCAGCTCCTGGGGGCGGCAGGGCCGCTCCTACGAGCAGTACTTC.

This rearrangement joins TRBV10-3 to TRBJ2-5; the match to TRBD1 covers 8 bases. There are 12 residues in the CDR3. V was pared by 10 bases and J by 6 bases, with 7 bases of the junction left unmatched. Per germline, CDR1 ENHRY and CDR2 SYGVKD. This CDR3 is CANGQGRKTQYF. CDR3 sequence (DNA): TGTGCCAACGGACAGGGAAGGAAGACCCAGTACTTC.

This clonotype was found many times. The rearrangement joins TRBV18 to TRBJ1-1; D unclear. The V and J ends lost 5 bases and 5 bases respectively, with 12 bases between them. This CDR3 spans 13 amino acids. Germline V gene data show CDR1 as KGHSH and CDR2 as LQKENI. The CDR3 sequence is CASSANSETEAFF. In DNA form, the CDR3 reads TGTGCCAGCTCAGCAAATTCGGAAACTGAAGCTTTCTTT.

This clonotype was counted many times. The genes are TRBV7-8 and TRBJ2-1, with TRBD1 identical over 12 bases. This CDR3 is built from 15 residues. V was clipped by 5 bases and J by 8 bases; unmatched bases: 7. Germline CDR1 is SGHVS and CDR2 is FQNEAQ. CDR3 sequence: CASSISGTGGYEQFF. The CDR3 nucleotides are TGTGCCAGCAGCATATCCGGGACAGGGGGCTATGAGCAGTTCTTC.

This clonotype has a handful of counts. This rearrangement joins TRBV5-1 to TRBJ1-1, with a weak D call TRBD1 (5 bases). Trimming took 4 bases from V and 1 from J, leaving 14 bases between them. There are 15 residues in the CDR3. Germline values: CDR1 SGHRS, CDR2 YFSETQ. The CDR3, as DNA: TGCGCCAGCAGCCTGGGGCTTGGAGCGAACACTGAAGCTTTCTTT. The encoded protein is CASSLGLGANTEAFF.

This clonotype was counted many times. J is TRBJ2-2 and V is TRBV7-2; D remains unclear. The CDR3 covers 15 residues. V lost 6 bases, J lost 0 bases, and 11 bases lay in between. The V gene's germline CDR1 is SGHTA and CDR2 FQGNSA. CDR3 sequence reads: CASSYQQANTGELFF. The CDR3 DNA reads as TGTGCCAGCAGTTACCAGCAGGCGAACACCGGGGAGCTGTTTTTT.

The table lists this clonotype with many counts. The V and J genes are TRBV29-1 and TRBJ2-7; the match to TRBD2 covers 7 bases. J lost 2 bases, V lost 1 base, and 2 bases had no gene match. In germline, CDR1 is SQVTM, CDR2 ANQGSEA. This CDR3 spans 13 amino acids. In DNA, the CDR3 is TGCAGCGTTGAAGTTGGGGGGGCCTACGAGCAGTACTTC. Its protein product is CSVEVGGAYEQYF.

In this sample, this clonotype turned up many times. CDR3 in amino acids: CASSSGGVYGYTF. DNA for the CDR3: TGTGCCAGCAGTTCGGGGGGGGTCTATGGCTACACCTTC. The J gene is TRBJ1-2, the V gene TRBV12-3 or TRBV12-4; perhaps TRBD1 as D (5 bases). The ends were cut back, 4 bases at V and 4 bases at J, with 10 bases in the middle. CDR3 length: 13 amino acids.

V is TRBV7-3 and J is TRBJ2-2, with D unresolved. Looked up from germline, CDR1 is SGHTA and CDR2 is FQGTGA. The CDR3 runs to 12 residues. Trimming cost V 5 bases and J 5 bases, with 6 bases left between them. The CDR3 spells CASSQLTGELFF. The CDR3 DNA reads as TGTGCCAGCAGCCAATTGACCGGGGAGCTGTTTTTT. The full variable domain, rest sourced from reference TRBV7-3 and TRBJ2-2, is GAGVSQTPSNKVTEKGKYVELRCDPISGHTALYWYRQSLGQGPEFLIYFQGTGAADDSGLPNDRFFAVRPEGSVSTLKIQRTERGDSAVYLCASSQLTGELFFGEGSRLTVL.

In its sample, this clonotype was seen a few times. The chain is built from TRBV20-1 and TRBJ2-1, with D perhaps being TRBD1 or TRBD2 (5 bases each). The CDR3 has 14 amino acids. V gave up 5 bases and J gave up 0 bases, with 11 bases separating them. Germline lookup yields CDR1 DFQATT and CDR2 SNEGSKA (reference sequence). The CDR3 DNA follows: TGCAGTGCTGAGGGACGCCTCTCCTACAATGAGCAGTTCTTC. It yields the protein CSAEGRLSYNEQFF.

This clonotype was detected many times. The rearrangement joins TRBV4-1 to TRBJ2-1; 7 bases are a match to TRBD2. The CDR3 has 13 residues. V lost 4 bases to trimming and J lost 9 bases; unmatched junction nucleotides: 6. Looked up from germline, CDR1 is MGHRA and CDR2 is YSYEKL. DNA for the CDR3: TGCGCCAGCAGCCCCACGACTAGCCTTGAGCAGTTCTTC. As protein: CASSPTTSLEQFF.

On this clonotype: One base away lies a much larger clone, so this may be a sequencing read error. This rearrangement joins TRBV7-6 to TRBJ2-3; 13 nucleotides agree with TRBD2. Germline V CDR1 and CDR2: SGHVS, FNYEAQ. This CDR3 region has 15 residues. The CDR3 sequence is CVSTALAGGFGTQYF. In DNA form, the CDR3 reads TGTGTCAGCACCGCACTAGCGGGGGGGTTCGGTACGCAGTATTTT. Drawing the rest from reference TRBV7-6 and TRBJ2-3, the complete variable domain is GAGVSQSPRYKVTKRGQDVALRCDPISGHVSLYWYRQALGQGPEFLTYFNYEAQQDKSGLPNDRFSAERPEGSISTLTIQRTEQRDSAMYRCVSTALAGGFGTQYFGPGTRLTVL.

The gene calls are TRBV12-3 or TRBV12-4 and TRBJ2-1; 7 nucleotides align to TRBD2. Trimming at V came to 5 bases and at J to 1 base, leaving 8 bases not matched to a gene. The CDR3 is 16 residues long. The CDR3: CASSTLAAASYNEQFF. The CDR3 DNA reads TGTGCCAGCAGTACTCTAGCGGCGGCGTCCTACAATGAGCAGTTCTTC.